The rows below give T cell receptor beta chains drawn from one sample of a study of CD8+ T cells in alopecia areata. Sequencing was performed with immunoSEQ multiplex PCR; in TCRdb, only in-frame clones are kept and a portion is missing. The sample yields 190,000 or so clones, roughly 62% seen once. The specimen was CD8+ T cells sorted from blood, collected at week 24, from a patient treated with tofacitinib. Receptor source: a human donor with alopecia areata. Each CDR3 is given with its conserved first and last residue. Fields, in order: J gene, V gene, clone size, D gene, CDR3 length, CDR3 protein, CDR3 DNA. A D gene is named only where the DNA matches it firmly. Rows may omit the clone size; those that give it use once, few, many or a size class.

>TRBJ1-1|TRBV19|NA|NA|14
CASSPPGWSTEAFF
TGTGCCAGCAGTCCTCCGGGTTGGAGCACTGAAGCTTTCTTT
>TRBJ1-2|TRBV6-5|NA|NA|14
CASRPAPVHYGYTF
TGTGCCAGCAGACCGGCCCCAGTTCACTATGGCTACACCTTC
>TRBJ2-3|TRBV29-1|NA|NA|13
CSALEAPTDTQYF
TGCAGCGCTCTAGAGGCCCCCACAGATACGCAGTATTTT
>TRBJ2-7|TRBV5-1|NA|NA|13
CASSLAGSYEQYF
TGCGCCAGCAGCTTGGCAGGCTCCTACGAGCAGTACTTC
>TRBJ1-1|TRBV9|NA|NA|11
CASSESSEAFF
TGTGCCAGCAGCGAGTCCTCTGAAGCTTTCTTT
>TRBJ1-2|TRBV4-2|NA|NA|15
CASSLPTGLSDGYTF
TGTGCCAGCAGCCTACCGACAGGCTTGTCGGATGGCTACACCTTC
>TRBJ1-5|TRBV15|NA|NA|16
CATSRERGGGDQPQHF
TGTGCCACCAGCAGAGAACGAGGAGGAGGGGATCAGCCCCAGCATTTT
>TRBJ1-5|TRBV19|NA|NA|12
CASSIGSKPQHF
TGTGCCAGTAGTATAGGGAGTAAGCCCCAGCATTTT
>TRBJ2-3|TRBV7-8|few|TRBD2|17
CASSFGHAGGPRDTQYF
TGTGCCAGCAGCTTCGGTCATGCGGGGGGGCCGAGGGATACGCAGTATTTT
>TRBJ1-1|TRBV5-6|NA|NA|11
CASSFGLEAFF
TGTGCCAGCAGCTTCGGGCTTGAAGCTTTCTTT
>TRBJ1-2|TRBV7-9|NA|TRBD1|14
CASGGTGKNYGYTF
TGTGCCAGCGGCGGGACAGGGAAGAACTATGGCTACACCTTC
>TRBJ2-7|TRBV29-1|NA|NA|12
CSVAGGTYEQYF
TGCAGCGTTGCAGGAGGCACCTACGAGCAGTACTTC
>TRBJ2-1|TRBV27|few|NA|13
CASSLSGMGEQFF
TGTGCCAGCAGTTTATCTGGAATGGGTGAGCAGTTCTTC
>TRBJ2-7|TRBV2|NA|NA|14
CASSDAGLIYEQYF
TGTGCCAGCAGTGATGCGGGCCTCATATACGAGCAGTACTTC
>TRBJ1-1|TRBV14|once|NA|13
CASSQIPNTEAFF
TGTGCCAGCAGCCAGATACCTAACACTGAAGCTTTCTTT
>TRBJ1-5|TRBV6-1|NA|NA|18
CASREVGVEYYSNQPQHF
TGTGCCAGCAGAGAAGTGGGAGTGGAGTACTATAGCAATCAGCCCCAGCATTTT
>TRBJ2-3|TRBV2|NA|NA|12
CATSGSTDTQYF
TGTGCCACGTCCGGATCCACAGATACGCAGTATTTT
>TRBJ2-1|TRBV5-6|NA|TRBD1|16
CASRPQGAYRNNEQFF
TGTGCCAGCAGGCCACAGGGGGCGTATAGAAACAATGAGCAGTTCTTC
>TRBJ2-2|TRBV29-1|few|TRBD2|15
CSVEDRGGLLGELFF
TGCAGCGTTGAAGATCGGGGAGGGCTTCTTGGGGAGCTGTTTTTT
>TRBJ1-4|TRBV9|NA|TRBD1|16
CASGQGGRATNEKLFF
TGTGCCAGCGGACAGGGTGGACGAGCAACTAATGAAAAACTGTTTTTT
>TRBJ1-2|TRBV29-1|NA|TRBD1|14
CSVSGTGAANGYTF
TGCAGCGTCTCCGGGACAGGGGCGGCGAATGGCTACACCTTC
>TRBJ2-1|TRBV29-1|once|TRBD2|13
CSVKTGGRNEQFF
TGCAGCGTTAAGACGGGGGGTAGGAATGAGCAGTTCTTC
>TRBJ2-3|TRBV15|NA|TRBD2|17
CATSRGETSGITDTQYF
TGTGCCACCAGCAGAGGCGAGACTAGCGGGATCACAGATACGCAGTATTTT
>TRBJ2-5|TRBV10-3|NA|TRBD2|19
CAISGTTRTSGGSGWTQYF
TGTGCCATCAGTGGGACTACGAGGACTAGCGGGGGATCGGGGTGGACCCAGTACTTC
>TRBJ1-5|TRBV27|NA|NA|16
CASSLYPGHLTQPQHF
TGTGCCAGCAGTTTATACCCGGGACACCTCACTCAGCCCCAGCATTTT
>TRBJ2-2|TRBV4-1|few|NA|16
CASSQEELERTGELFF
TGCGCCAGCAGCCAAGAAGAATTAGAACGCACCGGGGAGCTGTTTTTT
>TRBJ1-3|TRBV5-6|NA|NA|16
CASSRSWSPSGNTIYF
TGTGCCAGCAGCCGGTCCTGGAGTCCTTCTGGAAACACCATATATTTT
>TRBJ2-1|TRBV11-2|few|NA|14
CASSLGMGRNEQFF
TGTGCCAGCAGCTTAGGTATGGGACGGAATGAGCAGTTCTTC
>TRBJ2-3|TRBV13|NA|NA|16
CASSLGRDLSTDTQYF
TGTGCCAGCAGCTTAGGCCGGGATTTAAGCACAGATACGCAGTATTTT
>TRBJ2-5|TRBV6-5|few|NA|11
CASSYSETQYF
TGTGCCAGCAGTTACTCGGAGACCCAGTACTTC
>TRBJ2-3|TRBV10-3|NA|NA|14
CAISHQESTDTQYF
TGTGCCATCAGTCACCAGGAAAGCACAGATACGCAGTATTTT
>TRBJ1-5|TRBV27|NA|NA|13
CASSEAGNQPQHF
TGTGCCAGCAGTGAAGCTGGCAATCAGCCCCAGCATTTT
>TRBJ1-2|TRBV2|once|NA|18
CARNLKGQGPNLVYGYTF
TGTGCCAGAAACTTAAAAGGGCAGGGACCTAACCTAGTCTATGGCTACACCTTC
>TRBJ2-1|TRBV6-6|NA|NA|14
CASSYSGGRNEQFF
TGTGCCAGCAGTTACTCCGGGGGGCGCAATGAGCAGTTCTTC
>TRBJ1-2|TRBV12-5|NA|NA|14
CASGSAGGPDGYTF
TGTGCTAGTGGCTCTGCTGGGGGGCCTGACGGCTACACCTTC
>TRBJ1-2|TRBV25-1|NA|NA|15
CASSDQAGFNYGYTF
TGTGCCAGCAGTGACCAGGCAGGATTTAACTATGGCTACACCTTC
>TRBJ1-3|TRBV19|few|NA|16
CATNSGTRSSGNTIYF
TGTGCCACTAACTCCGGGACACGAAGCTCTGGAAACACCATATATTTT
>TRBJ2-7|TRBV29-1|NA|NA|14
CSVETPSSTYEQYF
TGCAGCGTTGAAACTCCGTCCTCTACCTACGAGCAGTACTTC
>TRBJ2-7|TRBV14|few|NA|14
CASSQGDNPYEQYF
TGTGCCAGCAGCCAAGGGGACAATCCCTACGAGCAGTACTTC
>TRBJ1-2|TRBV19|NA|NA|13
CRRSRDVNYGYTF
TGCCGACGATCCCGGGACGTAAACTATGGCTACACCTTC
>TRBJ2-4|TRBV5-1|NA|TRBD2|15
CASSLASGVKNIQYF
TGCGCCAGCAGCTTGGCTAGCGGGGTAAAGAACATTCAGTACTTC
>TRBJ2-7|TRBV10-1|few|NA|11
CASSEGDEQYF
TGCGCCAGCAGTGAGGGGGACGAGCAGTACTTC
>TRBJ1-1|TRBV7-2|NA|NA|15
CASSAGTPGWGEAFF
TGTGCCAGCAGCGCCGGGACCCCGGGTTGGGGTGAAGCTTTCTTT